These T cell receptor beta chains were read from a single sample in a study of metastatic and nonmetastatic thyroid tumors. TCRdb re-clonotyped the PCR reads via MiXCR. The table has about 39,000 clones, around a fifth seen once. Sequencing was done on a sample of blood. The source is a female donor with papillary thyroid cancer or a benign thyroid nodule (not recorded which). Some clones in this sample may be carry-over from other donors' samples. Each CDR3 is given with its conserved first and last residue. A D gene is named only where the DNA matches it firmly. The size field is filled for only some rows; it gives once, few, many or a size class.

clone_size | d_call | j_call | v_call | cdr3_aa | cdr3_nt
many | NA | TRBJ2-3 | TRBV18 | CASSPTRGGTDTQYF | TGTGCCAGCTCACCAACCAGGGGTGGGACAGATACGCAGTATTTT
many | TRBD2 | TRBJ2-7 | TRBV28 | CASKELAGGASSYEQYF | TGTGCCAGCAAGGAGCTAGCGGGAGGAGCGAGCTCCTACGAGCAGTACTTC
many | NA | TRBJ2-3 | TRBV28 | CASSRTDTQYF | TGTGCCAGCAGCCGAACAGATACGCAGTATTTT
many | TRBD1 | TRBJ2-7 | TRBV12-5 | CASGLWTGWDEQYF | TGTGCTAGTGGTTTGTGGACAGGGTGGGACGAGCAGTACTTC
many | TRBD1 | TRBJ1-2 | TRBV11-2 | CASSNPGQGDFYGYTF | TGTGCCAGCAGCAACCCGGGACAGGGGGATTTCTATGGCTACACCTTC
NA | TRBD1 | TRBJ2-2 | TRBV20-1 | CSARDPGQGITGELFF | TGCAGTGCTAGAGATCCGGGACAGGGGATTACCGGGGAGCTGTTTTTT
many | TRBD1 | TRBJ2-2 | TRBV20-1 | CSARTGTGDAGELFF | TGCAGTGCTAGGACCGGGACAGGGGATGCGGGGGAGCTGTTTTTT
NA | TRBD2 | TRBJ2-1 | TRBV6-1 | CASGRLADNEQFF | TGTGCCAGCGGCCGACTAGCGGACAATGAGCAGTTCTTC
NA | TRBD2 | TRBJ2-7 | TRBV27 | CASSQAEGTSGAYEQYF | TGTGCCAGCAGTCAGGCCGAGGGGACTAGCGGAGCCTACGAGCAGTACTTC
many | NA | TRBJ1-1 | TRBV20-1 | CSARGPDQNTEAFF | TGCAGTGCTAGAGGTCCAGACCAGAACACTGAAGCTTTCTTT
NA | NA | TRBJ2-1 | TRBV6-1 | CASRHWGCEQFF | TGTGCCAGCAGACACTGGGGTTGTGAGCAGTTCTTC
few | TRBD1 | TRBJ2-7 | TRBV6-5 | CASSYTTGTGGYEQYF | TGTGCCAGCAGTTACACAACCGGGACAGGGGGTTACGAGCAGTACTTC
few | NA | TRBJ1-2 | TRBV28 | CASSFGAGHYVYTF | TGTGCCAGCAGTTTCGGTGCAGGTCACTATGTCTACACCTTC
NA | NA | TRBJ2-5 | TRBV11-2 | CASSQYGGPQETQYF | TGTGCCAGCAGCCAATACGGAGGACCCCAAGAGACCCAGTACTTC
many | NA | TRBJ2-7 | TRBV10-3 | CAISEGDTYEQYF | TGTGCCATCAGTGAAGGGGACACCTACGAGCAGTACTTC
few | NA | TRBJ1-1 | TRBV27 | CASSSVFAGRTEASF | TGTGCCAGCAGTTCCGTTTTCGCAGGGAGAACTGAAGCTTCCTTT
NA | NA | TRBJ1-1 | TRBV5-4 | CASSLAYMNTEAFF | TGTGCCAGCAGCTTGGCTTATATGAACACTGAAGCTTTCTTT
many | NA | TRBJ2-7 | TRBV5-1 | CASSLARVGGLNEQYF | TGCGCCAGCAGCTTGGCCAGGGTCGGGGGTTTGAACGAGCAGTACTTC
few | NA | TRBJ2-1 | TRBV28 | CASSFGRYEQFF | TGTGCCAGCAGTTTTGGGCGGTATGAGCAGTTCTTC
medium-sized | NA | TRBJ2-7 | TRBV28 | CASSFLRTYEQYF | TGTGCCAGCAGTTTTCTGAGGACCTACGAGCAGTACTTC
NA | NA | TRBJ2-3 | TRBV15 | CATSREAAGTDTQYF | TGTGCCACCAGCAGAGAGGCGGCAGGGACAGATACGCAGTATTTT
many | NA | TRBJ1-2 | TRBV4-2 | CASSQDRRDGYTF | TGTGCCAGCAGCCAAGATCGACGAGATGGCTACACCTTC
many | TRBD2 | TRBJ2-3 | TRBV12-3/TRBV12-4 | CASLGTSGRADTQYF | TGTGCCAGTTTAGGAACTAGCGGGAGGGCAGATACGCAGTATTTT
few | NA | TRBJ2-1 | TRBV15 | CATSREGNVHEQFF | TGTGCCACCAGCAGAGAAGGGAATGTCCATGAGCAGTTCTTC
many | NA | TRBJ2-5 | TRBV7-3 | CASSTDQGAGTQYF | TGTGCCAGCAGCACCGACCAAGGCGCAGGGACCCAGTACTTC
few | NA | TRBJ1-1 | TRBV2 | CASSSTAMDTEAFF | TGTGCCAGCAGCTCGACAGCGATGGACACTGAAGCTTTCTTT
many | NA | TRBJ2-4 | TRBV20-1 | CSARDVGLDIQYF | TGCAGTGCTAGAGATGTGGGTTTGGACATTCAGTACTTC